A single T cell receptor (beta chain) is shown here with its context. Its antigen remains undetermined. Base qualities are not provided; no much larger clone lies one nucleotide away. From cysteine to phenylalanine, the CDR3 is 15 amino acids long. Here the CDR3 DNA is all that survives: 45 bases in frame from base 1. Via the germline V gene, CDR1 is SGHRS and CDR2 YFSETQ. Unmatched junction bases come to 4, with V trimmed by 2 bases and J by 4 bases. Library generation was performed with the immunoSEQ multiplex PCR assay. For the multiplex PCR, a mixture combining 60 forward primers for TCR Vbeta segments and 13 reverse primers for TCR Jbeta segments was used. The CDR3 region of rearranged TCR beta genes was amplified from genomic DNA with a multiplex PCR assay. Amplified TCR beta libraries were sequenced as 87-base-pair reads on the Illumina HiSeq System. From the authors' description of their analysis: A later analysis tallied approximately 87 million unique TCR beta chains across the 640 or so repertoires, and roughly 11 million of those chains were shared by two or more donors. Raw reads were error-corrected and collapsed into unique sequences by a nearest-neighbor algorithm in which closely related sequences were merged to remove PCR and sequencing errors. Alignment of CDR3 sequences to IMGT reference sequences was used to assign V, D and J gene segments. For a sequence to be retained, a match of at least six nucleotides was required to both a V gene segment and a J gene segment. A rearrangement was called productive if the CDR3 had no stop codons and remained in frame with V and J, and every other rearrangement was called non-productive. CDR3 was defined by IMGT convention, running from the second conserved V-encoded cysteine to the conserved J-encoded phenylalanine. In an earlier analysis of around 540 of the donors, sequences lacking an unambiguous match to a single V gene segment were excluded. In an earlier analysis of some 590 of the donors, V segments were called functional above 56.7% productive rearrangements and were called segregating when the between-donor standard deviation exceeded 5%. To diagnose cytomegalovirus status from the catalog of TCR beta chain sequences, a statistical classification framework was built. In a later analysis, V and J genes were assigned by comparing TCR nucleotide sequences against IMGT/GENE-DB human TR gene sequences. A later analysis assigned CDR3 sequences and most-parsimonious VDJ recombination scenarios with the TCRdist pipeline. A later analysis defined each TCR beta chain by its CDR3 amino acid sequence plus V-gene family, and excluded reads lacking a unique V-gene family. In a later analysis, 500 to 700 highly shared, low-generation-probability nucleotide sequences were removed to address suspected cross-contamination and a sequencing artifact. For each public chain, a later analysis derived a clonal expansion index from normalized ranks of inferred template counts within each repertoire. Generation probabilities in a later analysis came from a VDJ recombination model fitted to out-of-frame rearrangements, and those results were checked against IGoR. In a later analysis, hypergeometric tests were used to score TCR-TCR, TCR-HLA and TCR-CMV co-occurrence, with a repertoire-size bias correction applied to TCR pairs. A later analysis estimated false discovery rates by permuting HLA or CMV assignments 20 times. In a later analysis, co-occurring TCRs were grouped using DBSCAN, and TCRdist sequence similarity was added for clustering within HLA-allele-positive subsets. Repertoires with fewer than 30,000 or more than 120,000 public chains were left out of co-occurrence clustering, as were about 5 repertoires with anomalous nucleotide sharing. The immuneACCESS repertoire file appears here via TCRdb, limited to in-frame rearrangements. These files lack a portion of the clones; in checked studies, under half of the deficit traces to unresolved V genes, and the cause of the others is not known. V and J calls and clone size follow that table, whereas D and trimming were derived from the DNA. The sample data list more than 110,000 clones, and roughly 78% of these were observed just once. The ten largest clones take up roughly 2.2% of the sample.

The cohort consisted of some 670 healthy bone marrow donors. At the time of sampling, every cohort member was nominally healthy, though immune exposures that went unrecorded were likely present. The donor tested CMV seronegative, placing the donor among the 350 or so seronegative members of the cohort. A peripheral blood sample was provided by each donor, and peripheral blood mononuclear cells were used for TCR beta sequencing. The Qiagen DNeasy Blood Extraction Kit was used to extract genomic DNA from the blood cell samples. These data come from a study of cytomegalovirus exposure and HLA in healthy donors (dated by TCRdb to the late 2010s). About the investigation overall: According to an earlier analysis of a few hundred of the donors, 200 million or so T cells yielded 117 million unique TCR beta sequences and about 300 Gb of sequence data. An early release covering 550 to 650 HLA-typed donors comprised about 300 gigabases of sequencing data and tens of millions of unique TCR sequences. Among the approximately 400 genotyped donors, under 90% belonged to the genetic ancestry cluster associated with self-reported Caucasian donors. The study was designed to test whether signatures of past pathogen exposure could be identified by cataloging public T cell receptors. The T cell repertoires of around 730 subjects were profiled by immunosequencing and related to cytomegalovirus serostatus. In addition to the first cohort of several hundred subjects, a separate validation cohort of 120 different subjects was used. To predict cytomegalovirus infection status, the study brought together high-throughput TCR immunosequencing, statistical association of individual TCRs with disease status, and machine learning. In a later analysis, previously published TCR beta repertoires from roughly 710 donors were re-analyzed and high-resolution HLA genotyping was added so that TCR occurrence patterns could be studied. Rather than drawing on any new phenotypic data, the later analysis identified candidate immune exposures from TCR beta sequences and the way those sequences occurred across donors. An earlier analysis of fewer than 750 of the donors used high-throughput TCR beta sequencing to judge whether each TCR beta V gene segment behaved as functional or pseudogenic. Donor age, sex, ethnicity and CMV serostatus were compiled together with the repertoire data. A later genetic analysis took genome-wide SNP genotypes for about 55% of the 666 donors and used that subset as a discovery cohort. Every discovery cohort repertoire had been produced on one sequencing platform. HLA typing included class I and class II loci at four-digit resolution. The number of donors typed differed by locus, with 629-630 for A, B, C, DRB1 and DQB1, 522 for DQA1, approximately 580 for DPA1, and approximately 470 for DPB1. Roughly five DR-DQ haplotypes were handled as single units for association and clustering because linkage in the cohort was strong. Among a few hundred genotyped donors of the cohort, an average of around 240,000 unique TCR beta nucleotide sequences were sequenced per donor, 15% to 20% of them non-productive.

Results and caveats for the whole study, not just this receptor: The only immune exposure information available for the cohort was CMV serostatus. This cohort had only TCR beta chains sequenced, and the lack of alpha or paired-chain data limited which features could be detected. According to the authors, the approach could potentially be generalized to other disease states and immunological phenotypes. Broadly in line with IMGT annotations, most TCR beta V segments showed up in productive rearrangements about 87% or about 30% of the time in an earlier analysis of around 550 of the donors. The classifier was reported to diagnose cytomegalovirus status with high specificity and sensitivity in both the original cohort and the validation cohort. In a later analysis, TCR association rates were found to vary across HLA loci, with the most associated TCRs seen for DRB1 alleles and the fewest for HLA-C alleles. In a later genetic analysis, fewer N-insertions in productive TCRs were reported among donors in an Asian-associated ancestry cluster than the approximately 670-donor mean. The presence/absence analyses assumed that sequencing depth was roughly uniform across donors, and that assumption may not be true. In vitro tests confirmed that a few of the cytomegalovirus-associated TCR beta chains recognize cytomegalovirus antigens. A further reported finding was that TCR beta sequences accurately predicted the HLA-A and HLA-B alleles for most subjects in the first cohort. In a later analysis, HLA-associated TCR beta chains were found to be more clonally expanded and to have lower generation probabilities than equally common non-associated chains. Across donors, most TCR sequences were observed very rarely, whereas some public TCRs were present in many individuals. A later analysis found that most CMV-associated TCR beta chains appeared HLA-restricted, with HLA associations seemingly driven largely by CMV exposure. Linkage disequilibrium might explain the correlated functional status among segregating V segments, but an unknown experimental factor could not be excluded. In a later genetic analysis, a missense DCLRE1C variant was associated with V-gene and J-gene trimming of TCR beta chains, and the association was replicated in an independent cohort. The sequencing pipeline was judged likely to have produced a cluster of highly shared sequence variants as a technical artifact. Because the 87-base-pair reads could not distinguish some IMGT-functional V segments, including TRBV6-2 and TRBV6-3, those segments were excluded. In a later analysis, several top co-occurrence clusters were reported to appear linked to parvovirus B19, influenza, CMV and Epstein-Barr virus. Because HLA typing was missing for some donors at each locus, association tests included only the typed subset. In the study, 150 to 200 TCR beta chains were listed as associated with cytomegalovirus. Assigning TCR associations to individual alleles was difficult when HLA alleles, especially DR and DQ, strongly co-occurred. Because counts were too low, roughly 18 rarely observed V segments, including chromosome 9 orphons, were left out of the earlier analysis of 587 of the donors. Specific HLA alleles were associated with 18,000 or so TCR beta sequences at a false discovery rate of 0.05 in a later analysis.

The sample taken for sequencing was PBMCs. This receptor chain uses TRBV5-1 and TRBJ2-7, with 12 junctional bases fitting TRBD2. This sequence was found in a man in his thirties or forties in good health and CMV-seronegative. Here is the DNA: TGCGCCAGCAGCTTTGGACTAGCGGGAACGTACGAGCAGTACTTC. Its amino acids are CASSFGLAGTYEQYF. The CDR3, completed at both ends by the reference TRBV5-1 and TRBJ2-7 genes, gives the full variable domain KAGVTQTPRYLIKTRGQQVTLSCSPISGHRSVSWYQQTPGQGLQFLFEYFSETQRNKGNFPGRFSGRQFSNSRSEMNVSTLELGDSALYLCASSFGLAGTYEQYFGPGTRLTVT.